These T cell receptor beta chains were read from a single sample in a study of CD8 T cells in Susac syndrome. In TCRdb, the immunoSEQ multiplex PCR reads were re-called with MiXCR into one record per CDR3 protein. In the table there are approximately 110,000 distinct CDR3 sequences, 90% to 95% of which are singletons. Input material: CD4+ T cells from PBMCs. The receptors derive from a human donor in good health. The CDR3 runs from the conserved cysteine through the conserved F or W. The D gene is left open where the match is weak. Not all rows give a size; the values are once, few, many and, for expanded clones, a class.

j_call | d_call | v_call | clone_size | cdr3_aa | cdr3_nt
TRBJ1-2 | - | TRBV9 | - | CASTPRWAPDYGYTF | TGTGCCAGCACTCCCCGGTGGGCCCCGGACTATGGCTACACCTTC
TRBJ2-3 | TRBD2 | TRBV11-2 | - | CASSSQRGADTQYF | TGTGCCAGCAGCTCCCAACGGGGGGCAGATACGCAGTATTTT
TRBJ2-1 | - | TRBV4-1 | - | CASSQLGRGSQFF | TGCGCCAGCAGCCAACTGGGCAGAGGGTCGCAGTTCTTC
TRBJ1-1 | - | TRBV12-3/TRBV12-4 | - | CASSGGGVRKTEAFF | TGTGCCAGCAGTGGCGGGGGCGTACGGAAGACTGAAGCTTTCTTT
TRBJ2-2 | - | TRBV7-6 | - | CASSPIPGGAGTGELFF | TGTGCCAGCAGCCCCATCCCCGGGGGCGCAGGCACCGGGGAGCTGTTTTTT
TRBJ2-1 | TRBD2 | TRBV3-1 | - | CASSQFTSGNYNEQFF | TGTGCCAGCAGCCAATTTACTAGCGGGAACTACAATGAGCAGTTCTTC
TRBJ1-4 | - | TRBV29-1 | - | CSAKAGFTNEKLFF | TGCAGCGCTAAAGCAGGGTTTACTAATGAAAAACTGTTTTTT
TRBJ1-1 | - | TRBV6-6 | - | CASRPLDRNTEAFF | TGTGCCAGCAGACCCCTCGACAGGAACACTGAAGCTTTCTTT
TRBJ1-5 | TRBD1 | TRBV3-1 | - | CASSPGQGMRGNQPQHF | TGTGCCAGCAGTCCGGGACAGGGGATGAGAGGCAATCAGCCCCAGCATTTT
TRBJ2-5 | TRBD1 | TRBV5-4 | - | CASSSTGGGETQYF | TGTGCCAGCAGCTCGACAGGGGGAGGAGAGACCCAGTACTTC
TRBJ1-1 | TRBD1 | TRBV29-1 | - | CSASTGTPPAFF | TGCAGCGCCTCGACAGGGACCCCTCCGGCTTTCTTT
TRBJ2-7 | - | TRBV5-1 | - | CASSASTASYEQYF | TGCGCCAGCAGCGCATCCACAGCATCCTACGAGCAGTACTTC
TRBJ2-5 | - | TRBV20-1 | - | CSARDGGRETQYF | TGCAGTGCTAGAGACGGGGGCAGAGAGACCCAGTACTTC
TRBJ2-1 | TRBD1 | TRBV6-2/TRBV6-3 | once | CASIDRASYNEQFF | TGTGCCAGCATCGACAGGGCCTCCTACAATGAGCAGTTCTTC
TRBJ1-5 | - | TRBV30 | - | CAWSLGGYSNQPQHF | TGTGCCTGGAGTCTGGGGGGCTATAGCAATCAGCCCCAGCATTTT
TRBJ2-5 | - | TRBV4-1 | - | CASSQARGATQETQYF | TGCGCCAGCAGCCAAGCCAGGGGCGCGACACAAGAGACCCAGTACTTC
TRBJ2-3 | - | TRBV6-2/TRBV6-3 | - | CASKGPLEDTQYF | TGTGCCAGCAAGGGGCCTTTAGAAGATACGCAGTATTTT
TRBJ1-2 | - | TRBV3-1 | once | CASSRDTYGYTF | TGTGCCAGCAGCAGGGATACCTATGGCTACACCTTC
TRBJ1-2 | TRBD1 | TRBV18 | - | CASSPRRDRNYGYTF | TGTGCCAGCTCACCAAGGCGGGACAGGAATTATGGCTACACCTTC
TRBJ2-6 | - | TRBV6-6 | - | CASSWGHSGANVLTF | TGTGCCAGCAGTTGGGGACACTCTGGGGCCAACGTCCTGACTTTC
TRBJ2-1 | - | TRBV5-4 | - | CASTLAGTRAYNEQFF | TGTGCCAGCACCCTGGCCGGGACGAGAGCCTACAATGAGCAGTTCTTC
TRBJ1-2 | - | TRBV7-2 | - | CASSSGGRAAYYTF | TGTGCCAGCAGCTCGGGTGGGAGGGCCGCATACTACACCTTC
TRBJ2-3 | - | TRBV11-2 | once | CASSLVRQSRTDTQYF | TGTGCCAGCAGCTTAGTGAGACAGTCCCGCACAGATACGCAGTATTTT
TRBJ1-1 | - | TRBV30 | - | CAYRQTGDTEAFF | TGTGCCTATAGACAAACAGGTGACACTGAAGCTTTCTTT
TRBJ2-3 | - | TRBV3-1 | - | CASSERGSTDTQYF | TGTGCCAGCAGCGAAAGGGGGAGCACAGATACGCAGTATTTT
TRBJ1-4 | TRBD1 | TRBV7-9 | - | CASSLGTGPFTNEKLFF | TGTGCCAGCAGCTTGGGGACAGGTCCCTTTACTAATGAAAAACTGTTTTTT
TRBJ1-1 | - | TRBV30 | once | CAWSGQSNTEAFF | TGTGCCTGGAGTGGACAATCGAACACTGAAGCTTTCTTT
TRBJ1-1 | - | TRBV6-1 | - | CASTPWGNRDPEAFF | TGTGCCAGCACCCCATGGGGCAACAGGGACCCTGAAGCTTTCTTT
TRBJ2-1 | - | TRBV4-1 | - | CASSQDFRGEQFF | TGCGCCAGCAGCCAAGACTTCCGAGGTGAGCAGTTCTTC
TRBJ1-2 | TRBD1 | TRBV7-9 | - | CASTSSGTERSLGYTF | TGTGCCAGCACCTCCTCAGGGACAGAGAGATCTCTAGGCTACACCTTC
TRBJ2-3 | - | TRBV6-5 | - | CASSYSPAGRTDTQYF | TGTGCCAGCAGTTACAGCCCCGCGGGTCGCACAGATACGCAGTATTTT
TRBJ2-6 | - | TRBV6-2/TRBV6-3 | - | CASSYPQLPSGANVLTF | TGTGCCAGCAGTTACCCCCAACTCCCCTCCGGGGCCAACGTCCTGACTTTC
TRBJ2-1 | TRBD2 | TRBV2 | once | CASWLAGGEQFF | TGTGCCAGCTGGCTAGCGGGCGGTGAGCAGTTCTTC
TRBJ2-7 | - | TRBV30 | - | CAWSVLGLPYEQYF | TGTGCCTGGAGTGTTCTGGGCCTCCCCTACGAGCAGTACTTC
TRBJ2-5 | TRBD1 | TRBV2 | - | CASTTWTGGGEETQYF | TGTGCCAGCACTACATGGACAGGGGGAGGAGAAGAGACCCAGTACTTC
TRBJ2-1 | TRBD1 | TRBV7-2 | once | CASSPYMRQGNEQFF | TGTGCCAGCAGCCCATACATGAGACAGGGCAATGAGCAGTTCTTC
TRBJ2-7 | - | TRBV7-2 | - | CASSLPSYEQYF | TGTGCCAGCAGCCTTCCATCCTACGAGCAGTACTTC
TRBJ2-5 | - | TRBV5-1 | once | CASSRDWQETQYF | TGCGCCAGCAGCCGGGACTGGCAAGAGACCCAGTACTTC
TRBJ1-2 | TRBD1 | TRBV30 | - | CAWSVETGANYGYTF | TGTGCCTGGAGTGTAGAGACAGGGGCTAACTATGGCTACACCTTC
TRBJ1-2 | - | TRBV20-1 | - | CSARLGYGYTF | TGCAGTGCTAGATTGGGCTATGGCTACACCTTC
TRBJ2-2 | TRBD1 | TRBV2 | - | CASKERPDRGRRTGELFF | TGTGCCAGCAAGGAGCGGCCCGACAGGGGGCGGAGGACCGGGGAGCTGTTTTTT
TRBJ2-1 | - | TRBV20-1 | - | CSAPLPKGGSSYNEQFF | TGCAGTGCTCCCCTTCCCAAAGGAGGGAGCTCCTACAATGAGCAGTTCTTC
TRBJ2-7 | TRBD1 | TRBV11-2 | once | CASSSSRDRAYEQYF | TGTGCCAGCAGCTCGTCCCGGGACAGGGCCTACGAGCAGTACTTC
TRBJ2-5 | TRBD2 | TRBV15 | - | CATSTGLAPAGQETQYF | TGTGCCACCAGCACGGGACTAGCTCCGGCGGGCCAAGAGACCCAGTACTTC
TRBJ2-7 | - | TRBV1 | - | CTSSHYGRDGSYEQYF | TGCACCAGCAGCCACTACGGAAGGGATGGGTCGTACGAGCAGTACTTC
TRBJ1-1 | - | TRBV7-9 | - | CASSSMSDTEAFF | TGTGCCAGCAGCTCCATGTCTGACACTGAAGCTTTCTTT
TRBJ2-5 | - | TRBV20-1 | - | CSAPELQETQYF | TGCAGTGCGCCTGAATTACAAGAGACCCAGTACTTC
TRBJ2-5 | - | TRBV10-3 | - | CAISLRADSPQETQYF | TGTGCCATCTCCTTACGTGCTGACTCCCCCCAAGAGACCCAGTACTTC
TRBJ2-1 | - | TRBV5-1 | - | CASSLGLAAYNEQFF | TGCGCCAGCAGCTTGGGGCTAGCCGCCTACAATGAGCAGTTCTTC
TRBJ1-1 | TRBD1 | TRBV18 | - | CASSPRQGWTEAFF | TGTGCCAGCTCACCAAGACAGGGATGGACTGAAGCTTTCTTT
TRBJ2-7 | - | TRBV7-6 | - | CASSLAPVSYEQYF | TGTGCCAGCAGCTTAGCGCCAGTCTCCTACGAGCAGTACTTC
TRBJ2-5 | - | TRBV11-2 | - | CASSPSGSSAHGETQYF | TGTGCCAGCAGCCCCTCGGGGAGTAGCGCCCACGGGGAGACCCAGTACTTC
TRBJ2-2 | - | TRBV5-4 | - | CAFRLGVDTGELFF | TGTGCCTTCAGGTTGGGGGTCGACACCGGGGAGCTGTTTTTT
TRBJ2-2 | - | TRBV19 | - | CASSIARGIYTGELFF | TGTGCCAGTAGTATAGCTCGCGGGATATACACCGGGGAGCTGTTTTTT
TRBJ2-6 | TRBD1 | TRBV12-3/TRBV12-4 | - | CASSLTGLYSNVLTF | TGTGCCAGCAGTTTGACAGGGTTGTACTCCAACGTCCTGACTTTC
TRBJ2-3 | - | TRBV5-1 | - | CASSQDHLDTQYF | TGCGCCAGCAGCCAGGACCACCTGGATACGCAGTATTTT
TRBJ2-7 | - | TRBV30 | - | CAWSRRYEQYF | TGTGCCTGGAGTAGGAGATACGAGCAGTACTTC
TRBJ2-2 | - | TRBV6-4 | - | CASSAQAANTGELFF | TGTGCCAGCAGTGCGCAGGCAGCGAACACCGGGGAGCTGTTTTTT
TRBJ1-1 | TRBD1 | TRBV6-1 | - | CASRTDRVSAFF | TGTGCCAGCAGAACCGACAGGGTGTCGGCTTTCTTT